This T cell receptor (beta chain) stems from a study of blood T cells in healthy people across ages (dated by TCRdb to the mid-2010s). General notes on the study: In model experiments, template switching captured about one uniquely barcoded TCR beta cDNA molecule for every two T cells. The donors were divided into four age groups: young (average around 17 years), middle-aged (under 40), aged (around 59) and long-lived (roughly 86). For two donors (one aged 18 to 30 and one aged 80 or older), the study analyzed two additional independent replicas of 1 million unique cDNA reads from the same blood draw. The study measured age-related changes in TCR beta repertoire diversity using deep sequencing normalized with unique cDNA molecular identifiers. To avoid experimental bias, donors of different ages were distributed randomly across sequencing lanes. What the study reported, not specific to this receptor: There was a strong correlation between observed TCR beta diversity and the percentage of naive T cells measured by flow cytometry. The long-lived group showed more naive CD4+ T cells, fewer expanded clones and increased TCR diversity than the aged group, suggesting age selection. Observed TCR beta diversity per million T cells fell roughly linearly with age, and a significant reduction was already apparent by age roughly 40. Bulk unsorted PBMC profiling prevented conclusive comparison of naive and antigen-experienced compartments. The CMV infection status of donors was not known, potentially confounding age-related changes in expanded clonotypes. Estimates of total diversity based on one million sequenced T cells were regarded as lower bounds and as underestimates.

Libraries were built with 5' RACE. The sequencing machine was an Illumina HiSeq 2500. A second PCR of about 6 to 12 cycles was run with a J-beta primer mix and a sample-barcoded 5' primer. A unique molecular identifier was introduced onto each TCR beta cDNA molecule by a template-switch 5' adaptor carrying 12 random nucleotides. Each sample yielded at least 2.5 million CDR3-containing paired-end reads. All of the RNA was converted into first-strand cDNA using the Mint cDNA synthesis kit, with a TRBC-specific oligonucleotide serving as the primer. All cDNA was treated with uracil-DNA glycosylase and then went through a first 18-cycle PCR with the universal primers M1SS and BC2_uni_R. The source study handled its data this way. For normalization, 1 million high-quality reads were randomly selected from each sample, with every read carrying a distinct molecular identifier. Reads with shared molecular identifiers were discarded instead of being binned into consensus sequences. MiTCR, set to a Q25 quality threshold and the strictest error-elimination algorithm, was used for CDR3 identification, clonotype clustering and error correction. Lower-bound total TCR beta diversity was estimated with a nonparametric unseen species model using Euler transformation. TCRdb reanalyzed the raw reads on its own, using fastp at Q25 for trimming and MiXCR for clone calling, and kept in-frame beta chains. Identical CDR3 protein sequences are pooled into one entry, listed with their most common genes and DNA. TCRdb, rather than the study authors, made the V and J calls. The sample profile shows fewer than 750,000 distinct CDR3 sequences; 40% to 65% of them were found once. The leading ten clones occupy about 13% of the sample.

Remarks on this clonotype: The clone's antigen remains unknown. A read error may produce the germline difference seen at one junction end.

The approximately 41 donors, aged roughly 6 to 95 years, were systemically healthy Caucasian individuals from Russia. Roughly 9 milliliters of peripheral blood were drawn from each donor into EDTA-treated Vacutainer tubes. Ficoll-Paque density-gradient centrifugation was used to isolate PBMCs, with at least 6.5 million per sample. Trizol reagent was used to extract total RNA from the PBMCs, yielding at least 6 micrograms per sample. For every donor, flow cytometry on a PBMC aliquot measured the percentage of naive CD45RAhigh/CD27high T cells. CDR3 length: 14 amino acids, cysteine to phenylalanine. The DNA shown is the 42-base CDR3, in frame from base 1. CDR1 and CDR2, looked up from the germline V gene, are SQVTM and ANQGSEA.

The chain links TRBV29-1 with TRBJ1-1, with 11 middle bases fitting TRBD1. The sequence was obtained from a woman older than 75 in good health. The sample consisted of blood. The CDR3 is CTVEGQGENTEAFF. The DNA sequence is given as TGCACCGTTGAGGGACAGGGGGAGAACACTGAAGCTTTCTTT.